One sample yielded the 5 T cell receptor beta chains listed below, sequenced in a study of read filtering for tumor transcriptome and immune sequencing. From roughly 390 ng of RNA, a library with molecular barcoded alpha/delta and beta/gamma adaptors was made. TCRdb reanalysed the reads using MiXCR and keeps one entry per CDR3 protein. The table lists tens of thousands of distinct CDR3 sequences, around a fifth of them singletons. The sample comprised a population of CD138-negative cells sorted from bone marrow. All receptors derive from a donor at least 40 years old with multiple myeloma.

This clonotype was detected ten times or more. The chain has TRBV3-1 and TRBJ2-5; D is uncertain. The germline V and J ends were trimmed by 1 base and 7 bases, with 7 bases remaining between them. Germline V gene lookup returns CDR1 LGHDT and CDR2 YNNKEL (reference sequence). The CDR3 is 12 amino acids. The CDR3 reads CASSQGRATQYF. CDR3 coding DNA: TGTGCCAGCAGCCAAGGACGCGCGACCCAGTACTTC.

Many counts were recorded for this clonotype. This chain connects TRBV7-3 to TRBJ2-3; possibly TRBD1 for D (7 bases). The length of the CDR3 is 13 residues. The V gene lost 3 bases and the J gene lost 5 bases, with 9 bases spanning the gap. In germline, CDR1 is SGHTA, CDR2 FQGTGA. CDR3 region: CASSLQGGDTQYF. The CDR3 nucleotides read TGTGCCAGCAGCTTGCAGGGGGGAGATACGCAGTATTTT.

This clonotype was found many times. The gene calls are TRBV20-1 and TRBJ2-7; 8 bases line up with TRBD1. The CDR3 loop spans 11 amino acids. Germline-derived CDR1 and CDR2 are DFQATT and SNEGSKA (reference sequence). The CDR3 sequence: CSAGQVYEQYF. The CDR3 DNA reads as TGCAGCGCGGGACAGGTCTACGAGCAGTACTTC.

This clonotype was seen ten or more times. The chain employs TRBV5-1 and TRBJ2-5; D uncertain. This CDR3 is built from 12 residues. The V and J ends lost 1 base and 1 base respectively, with 2 bases between them. The V gene's germline CDR1 is SGHRS and CDR2 YFSETQ. The CDR3 region is CASSLSQETQYF. The CDR3 coding sequence is TGCGCCAGCAGCTTGTCCCAAGAGACCCAGTACTTC.

This clonotype has a count of ten or more. V gene TRBV12-3 or TRBV12-4 combines with J gene TRBJ2-1; the match to TRBD1 covers 10 bases. After removal of 5 bases from V and 9 bases from J, the junction contained 7 bases not matched to a gene. There are 14 residues in the CDR3. CDR3 coding DNA: TGTGCCAGCAGTACGCCGGGACAGGGGATTGAGCAGTTCTTC. Residues: CASSTPGQGIEQFF.